This T cell receptor (beta chain) derives from a study of human T cells and chemical hapten exposure. About the research overall: Sensitizing treatment utilized 2% DPC over a roughly 2 cm by roughly 2 cm portion of upper inner arm skin. Regarding the study as a whole: Higher patch test scores went with higher counts of PT1 expanded TCRs. Donors' alopecia may make their immune response differ from healthy people's.

The J segment lost 7 bases and the V segment lost 3 bases, leaving 5 bases of the junction unmatched. CDR3 length: 14 amino acids. Germline CDR1 reads SGHKS; CDR2 reads YYEKEE (reference sequence). Stated time point: pre-sensitization, week 0. Documented treatment: therapeutic diphenylcyclopropenone sensitization with weekly scalp DPC. This clonotype appeared many times. The antigen is not known. Per the original data handling: More than 95,000 TCRs per sample was the median, with a range of about 20,000 to 690,600. TCRdb reanalysed the RACE reads using MiXCR and keeps one entry per CDR3 protein. The V and J calls reflect TCRdb's pipeline rather than the authors' work. The table records 300,000 to 400,000 distinct CDR3 sequences, approximately 5.1% of them present only once.

The receptor was derived from a woman between 45 and 60 years old with alopecia areata. Some clones in this sample may be carry-over from other donors' samples. V is TRBV5-5 and J is TRBJ2-2, with 8 bases that match TRBD2. Sequences were derived from whole blood, sampled in connection with sensitization to the hapten diphenylcyclopropenone (DPC). The CDR3 here is CASSSKLAVGELFF. The DNA for the CDR3 is TGTGCCAGCAGCTCGAAACTAGCGGTCGGGGAGCTGTTTTTT. Full variable domain (outside the CDR3, taken from reference TRBV5-5 and TRBJ2-2): DAGVTQSPTHLIKTRGQQVTLRCSPISGHKSVSWYQQVLGQGPQFIFQYYEKEERGRGNFPDRFSARQFPNYSSELNVNALLLGDSALYLCASSSKLAVGELFFGEGSRLTVL.